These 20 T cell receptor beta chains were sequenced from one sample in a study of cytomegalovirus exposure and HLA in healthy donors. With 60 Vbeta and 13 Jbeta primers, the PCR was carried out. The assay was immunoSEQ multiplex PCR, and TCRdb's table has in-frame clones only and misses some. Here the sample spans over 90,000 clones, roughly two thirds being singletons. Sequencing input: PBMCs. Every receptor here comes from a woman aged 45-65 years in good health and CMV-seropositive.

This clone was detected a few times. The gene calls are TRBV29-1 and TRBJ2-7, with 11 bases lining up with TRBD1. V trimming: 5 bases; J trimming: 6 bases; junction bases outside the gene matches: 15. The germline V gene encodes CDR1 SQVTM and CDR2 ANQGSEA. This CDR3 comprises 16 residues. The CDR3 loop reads CSVRRAGGQGASEQYF. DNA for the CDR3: TGCAGCGTTCGGCGGGCGGGTGGACAGGGGGCTAGCGAGCAGTACTTC.

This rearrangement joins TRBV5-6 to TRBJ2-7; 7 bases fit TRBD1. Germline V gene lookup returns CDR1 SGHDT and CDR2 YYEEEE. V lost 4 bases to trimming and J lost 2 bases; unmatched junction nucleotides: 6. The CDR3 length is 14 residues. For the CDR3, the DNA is TGTGCCAGCAGCCCAGGGACAGTTCCCTACGAGCAGTACTTC. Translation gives CASSPGTVPYEQYF.

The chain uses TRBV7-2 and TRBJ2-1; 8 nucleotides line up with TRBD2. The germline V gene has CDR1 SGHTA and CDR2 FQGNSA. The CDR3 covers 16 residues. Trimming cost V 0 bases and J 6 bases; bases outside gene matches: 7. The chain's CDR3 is CASSLALPSGRNEQFF. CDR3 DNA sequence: TGTGCCAGCAGCTTAGCGTTGCCTAGCGGGCGCAATGAGCAGTTCTTC.

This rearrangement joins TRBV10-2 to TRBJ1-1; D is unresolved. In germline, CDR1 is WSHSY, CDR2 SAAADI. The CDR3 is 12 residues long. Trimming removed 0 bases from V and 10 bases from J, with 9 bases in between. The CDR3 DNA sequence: TGCGCCAGCAGTGAGTCGACGCGGGGAGCTTTCTTT. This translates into CASSESTRGAFF.

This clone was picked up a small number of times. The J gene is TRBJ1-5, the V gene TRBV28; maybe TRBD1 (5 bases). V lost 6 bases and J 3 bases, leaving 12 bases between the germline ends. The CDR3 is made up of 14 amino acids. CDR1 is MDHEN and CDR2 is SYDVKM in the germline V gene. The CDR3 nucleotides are TGTGCCAGCAGGGATGACAGAACCAATCAGCCCCAGCATTTT. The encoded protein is CASRDDRTNQPQHF.

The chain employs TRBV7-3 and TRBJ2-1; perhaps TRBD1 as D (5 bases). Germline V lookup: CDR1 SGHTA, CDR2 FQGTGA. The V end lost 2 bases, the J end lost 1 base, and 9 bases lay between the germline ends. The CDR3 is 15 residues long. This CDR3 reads CASSLQGLSYNEQFF. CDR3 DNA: TGTGCCAGCAGCTTACAGGGTTTGTCCTACAATGAGCAGTTCTTC.

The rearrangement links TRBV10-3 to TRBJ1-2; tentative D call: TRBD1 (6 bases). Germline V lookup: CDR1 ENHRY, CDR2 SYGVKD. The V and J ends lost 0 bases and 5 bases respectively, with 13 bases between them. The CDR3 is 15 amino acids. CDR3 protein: CAISESARGGYGYTF. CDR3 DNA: TGTGCCATCAGTGAGTCCGCGAGGGGGGGTTATGGCTACACCTTC.

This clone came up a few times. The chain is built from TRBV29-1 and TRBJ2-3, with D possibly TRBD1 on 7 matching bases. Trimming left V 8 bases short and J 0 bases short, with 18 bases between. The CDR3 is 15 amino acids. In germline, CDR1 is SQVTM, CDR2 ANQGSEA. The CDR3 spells CSSVGGGRSTDTQYF. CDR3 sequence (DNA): TGCAGCAGCGTTGGAGGGGGCAGGAGCACAGATACGCAGTATTTT.

DNA of the CDR3: TGTGCCAGCAGCGTAGGCGGGGGCGGGTACGACGAGCAGTACTTC. This sequence encodes CASSVGGGGYDEQYF. V and J are TRBV9 and TRBJ2-7; possibly TRBD2 for D (7 bases). This CDR3 contains 15 residues. V shed 0 bases and J shed 5 bases, with 15 bases lying between them. From germline, CDR1 is SGDLS and CDR2 YYNGEE.

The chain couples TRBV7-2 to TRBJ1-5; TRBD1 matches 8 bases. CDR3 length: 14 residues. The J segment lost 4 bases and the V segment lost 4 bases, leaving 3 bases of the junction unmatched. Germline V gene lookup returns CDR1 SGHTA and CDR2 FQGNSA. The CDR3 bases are TGTGCCAGCAGCTCCACAGGGGGGAATCAGCCCCAGCATTTT. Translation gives CASSSTGGNQPQHF.

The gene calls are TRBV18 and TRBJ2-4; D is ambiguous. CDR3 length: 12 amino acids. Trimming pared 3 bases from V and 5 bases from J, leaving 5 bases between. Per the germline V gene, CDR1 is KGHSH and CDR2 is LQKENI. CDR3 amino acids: CASSPEENIQYF. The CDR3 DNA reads TGTGCCAGCTCACCCGAGGAAAACATTCAGTACTTC.

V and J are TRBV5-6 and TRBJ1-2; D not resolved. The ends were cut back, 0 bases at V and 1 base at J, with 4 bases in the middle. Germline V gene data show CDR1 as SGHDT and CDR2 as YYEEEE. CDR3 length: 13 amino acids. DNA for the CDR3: TGTGCCAGCAGCTTGGGAGGTAACTATGGCTACACCTTC. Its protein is CASSLGGNYGYTF.

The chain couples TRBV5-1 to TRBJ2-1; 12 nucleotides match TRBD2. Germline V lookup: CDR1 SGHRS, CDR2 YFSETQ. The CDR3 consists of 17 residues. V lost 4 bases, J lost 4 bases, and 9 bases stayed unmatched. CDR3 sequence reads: CASSPTSGSRIYNEQFF. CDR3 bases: TGCGCCAGCAGCCCGACTAGCGGGAGTAGGATTTACAATGAGCAGTTCTTC.

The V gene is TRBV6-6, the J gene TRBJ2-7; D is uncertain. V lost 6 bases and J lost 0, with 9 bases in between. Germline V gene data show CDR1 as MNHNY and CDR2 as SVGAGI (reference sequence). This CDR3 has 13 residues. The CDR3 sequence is CASSLPSSYEQYF. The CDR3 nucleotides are TGTGCCAGCAGCCTCCCTAGCTCCTACGAGCAGTACTTC.

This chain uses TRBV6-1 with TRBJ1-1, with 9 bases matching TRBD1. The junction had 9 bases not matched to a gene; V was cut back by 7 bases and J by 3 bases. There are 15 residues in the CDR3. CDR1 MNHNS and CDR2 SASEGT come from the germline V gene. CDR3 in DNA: TGTGCCAGCATCCAAAGTTGGACAGGGGACACTGAAGCTTTCTTT. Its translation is CASIQSWTGDTEAFF.

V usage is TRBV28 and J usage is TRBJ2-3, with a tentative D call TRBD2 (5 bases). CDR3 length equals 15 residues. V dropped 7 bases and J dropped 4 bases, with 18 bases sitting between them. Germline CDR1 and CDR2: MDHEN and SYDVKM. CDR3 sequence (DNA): TGTGCCAGCAAGGATGGCGGGTTCTGGGCAGATACGCAGTATTTT. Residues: CASKDGGFWADTQYF.

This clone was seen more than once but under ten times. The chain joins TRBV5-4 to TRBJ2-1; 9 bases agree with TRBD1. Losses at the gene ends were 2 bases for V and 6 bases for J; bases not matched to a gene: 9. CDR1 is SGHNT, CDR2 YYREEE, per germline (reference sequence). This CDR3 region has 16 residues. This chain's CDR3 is CASSFYTGTGFNEQFF. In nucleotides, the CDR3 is TGTGCCAGCAGCTTTTATACCGGGACAGGGTTCAATGAGCAGTTCTTC.

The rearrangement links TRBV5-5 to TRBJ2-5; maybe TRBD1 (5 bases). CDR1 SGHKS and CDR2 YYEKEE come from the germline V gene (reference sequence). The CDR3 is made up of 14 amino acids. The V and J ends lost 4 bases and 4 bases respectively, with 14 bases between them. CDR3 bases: TGTGCCAGCAGCGCCCTGGGGCAGGGAGAGACCCAGTACTTC. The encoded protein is CASSALGQGETQYF.

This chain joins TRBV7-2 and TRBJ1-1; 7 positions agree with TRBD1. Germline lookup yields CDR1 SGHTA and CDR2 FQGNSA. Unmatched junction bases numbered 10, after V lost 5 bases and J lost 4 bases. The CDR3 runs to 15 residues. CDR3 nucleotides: TGTGCCAGCAGCCGTCAACAGGGGTCGGGCACTGAAGCTTTCTTT. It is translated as CASSRQQGSGTEAFF.

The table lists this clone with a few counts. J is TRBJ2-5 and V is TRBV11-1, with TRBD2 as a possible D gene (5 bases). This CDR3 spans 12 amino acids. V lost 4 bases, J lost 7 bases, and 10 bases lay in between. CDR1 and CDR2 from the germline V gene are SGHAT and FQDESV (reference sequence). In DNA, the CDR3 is TGTGCCAGCAGCTCGGGCGGGTGGACCCAGTACTTC. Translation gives CASSSGGWTQYF.